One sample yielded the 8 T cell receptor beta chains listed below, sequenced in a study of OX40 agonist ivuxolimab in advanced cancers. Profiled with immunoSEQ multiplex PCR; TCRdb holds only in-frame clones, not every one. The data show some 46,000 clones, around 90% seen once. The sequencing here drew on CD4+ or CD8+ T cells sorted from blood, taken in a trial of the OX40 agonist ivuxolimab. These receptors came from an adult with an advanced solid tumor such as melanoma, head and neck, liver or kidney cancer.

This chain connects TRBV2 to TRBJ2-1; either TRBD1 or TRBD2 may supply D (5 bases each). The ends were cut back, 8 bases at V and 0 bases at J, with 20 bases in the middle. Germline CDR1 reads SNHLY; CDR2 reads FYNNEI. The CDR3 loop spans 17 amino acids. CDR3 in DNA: TGTGCCAGCGGAAAAGGGTGGGGGAGTAGCTCCTACAATGAGCAGTTCTTC. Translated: CASGKGWGSSSYNEQFF.

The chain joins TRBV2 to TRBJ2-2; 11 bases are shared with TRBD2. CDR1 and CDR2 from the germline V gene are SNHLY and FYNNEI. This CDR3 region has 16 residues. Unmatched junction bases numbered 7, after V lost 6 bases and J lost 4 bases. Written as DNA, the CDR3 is TGTGCCAGCAGGGCACTAGCGGGAGAGGGCACCGGGGAGCTGTTTTTT. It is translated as CASRALAGEGTGELFF.

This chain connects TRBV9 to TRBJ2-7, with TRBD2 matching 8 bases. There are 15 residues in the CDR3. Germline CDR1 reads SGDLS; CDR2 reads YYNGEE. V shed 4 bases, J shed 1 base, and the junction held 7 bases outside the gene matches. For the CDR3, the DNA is TGTGCCAGCAGCCGCGAGCCGGGAGGGTCCTACGAGCAGTACTTC. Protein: CASSREPGGSYEQYF.

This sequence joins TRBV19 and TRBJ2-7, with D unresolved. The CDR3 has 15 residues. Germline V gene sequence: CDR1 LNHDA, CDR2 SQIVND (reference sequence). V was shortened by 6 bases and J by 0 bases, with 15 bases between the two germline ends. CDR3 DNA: TGTGCCAGTAGCCCCGTGACGCCAGACTCCTACGAGCAGTACTTC. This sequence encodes CASSPVTPDSYEQYF.

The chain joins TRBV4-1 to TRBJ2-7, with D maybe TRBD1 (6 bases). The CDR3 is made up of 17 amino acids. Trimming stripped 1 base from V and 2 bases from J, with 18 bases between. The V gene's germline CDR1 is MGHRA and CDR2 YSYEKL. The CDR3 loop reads CASSQGSGRGITYEQYF. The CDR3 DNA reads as TGCGCCAGCAGCCAAGGGTCGGGCAGGGGAATTACCTACGAGCAGTACTTC.

The CDR3 here is CASSEKSGRAVDTQYF. The CDR3 nucleotides read TGTGCCAGCAGCGAGAAGAGCGGGAGGGCCGTAGATACGCAGTATTTT. This chain uses TRBV9 with TRBJ2-3; TRBD2 matches 10 bases. The germline V gene has CDR1 SGDLS and CDR2 YYNGEE. The V and J ends lost 3 bases and 5 bases, in that order; junction bases with no gene match: 9. The CDR3 runs 16 residues.

Here the CDR3 reads CASSSDVGPGYEQYF. DNA for the CDR3: TGTGCCAGCAGCTCCGACGTTGGTCCGGGATACGAGCAGTACTTC. The V gene is TRBV7-9, the J gene TRBJ2-7; TRBD2 might be the D (5 bases). V shed 4 bases and J shed 4 bases, with 17 bases lying between them. CDR1 is SEHNR, CDR2 FQNEAQ, per germline (reference sequence). The CDR3 is 15 amino acids.

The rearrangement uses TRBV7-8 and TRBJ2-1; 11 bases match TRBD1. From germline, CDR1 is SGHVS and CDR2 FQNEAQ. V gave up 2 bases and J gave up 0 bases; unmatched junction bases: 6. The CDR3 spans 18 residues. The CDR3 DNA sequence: TGTGCCAGCAGCTTAATTTATGGGACAGGGGGCTCCTACAATGAGCAGTTCTTC. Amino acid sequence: CASSLIYGTGGSYNEQFF.